This record looks at one T cell receptor (beta chain) sequence and its context. The antigen remains undetermined. Just one base apart from a much larger clone, this may be a read error. These data originate in a study of tumor and adjacent non-tumor tissue in lung cancer. Whole-study context: Aged about 30 to 76 years, patients included roughly ten men and 5 women with stage I to III disease. Study results and limitations: Tumor tissue had significantly higher TCR diversity than normal lung. In normal lung, the top 100 clones were significantly more dominant than in tumor.

No cell sorting was done before RNA was extracted from the tissue. CDR1 and CDR2 (germline): MDHEN, SYDVKM. V was trimmed by 4 bases and J by 7 bases, leaving 10 bases between them. This CDR3 spans 12 amino acids. The library came from three nested PCR rounds adapted from ARM-PCR protocols. From the multiplex PCR reads, TCRdb called clonotypes with MiXCR, one entry per CDR3 protein. The table lists tens of thousands of distinct CDR3 sequences, just over 65% of them singletons, with approximately 20% in the top ten. This chain connects TRBV28 to TRBJ1-2; maybe TRBD1 (5 bases). The receptor's source is a man aged 55 to 70 with non-small cell lung cancer. Sequencing was done on a sample of lung tumor tissue. The CDR3 DNA reads TGTGCCAGCAGTTCCGAGGGACTTGGCTACACCTTC. As protein: CASSSEGLGYTF.